A single T cell receptor beta chain is shown here with its context. The data were obtained in a study of blood T cell repertoires in COVID-19. Study-wide context: PBMCs, B-cell-depleted T cells, or T cells were the source of the cDNA or gDNA that made up the material.

Trimming shortened V by 3 bases and J by 8 bases, and 22 bases separated the two germline ends. Germline CDR1 and CDR2: SGHAT and FQNNGV. The CDR3 has 16 residues. Original processing notes: Reference gene primers were amplified, and this amplification served to estimate nucleated cell counts. The data were produced by immunoSEQ multiplex PCR, yet TCRdb's version contains in-frame clones alone and is incomplete. The DNA was the basis for D and trimming; V, J and clone size are from that table. In the table there are some 300,000 clones, 75% to 90% of which are singletons. Seattle participants joined during active infection and were tracked over time.

Sequenced sample: peripheral blood. The origin of this receptor is a woman aged 45 to 65 with COVID-19, enrolled during active disease. The chain links TRBV11-2 to TRBJ1-1, with D possibly TRBD1 on 5 matching bases. CDR3 loop: CASSFRSQAGGGEAFF. CDR3 in DNA: TGTGCCAGCAGCTTTCGAAGCCAGGCGGGGGGGGGAGAAGCTTTCTTT.